This entry describes one T cell receptor (beta chain). CDR3 length: 15 amino acids. Germline assignment: CDR1 MNHEY and CDR2 SMNVEV (reference sequence). With 3 bases removed from V and 3 bases from J, the gap between germline ends came to 12 bases. The sample comes from a study of identical twins. TCRdb ran MiXCR on the 5' RACE reads and lists one entry per CDR3 protein. This table holds approximately 470,000 distinct CDR3 sequences, approximately 15% found once. These data were also reused for a study on yellow fever vaccine responses in identical twins.

Sample: CD4+ T cells sorted from blood. The J gene is TRBJ2-1, the V gene TRBV27; D is undetermined. The sequence derives from a young woman in good health. CDR3 nucleotides: TGTGCCAGCAGTTTGGATTGGGAAATCTACAATGAGCAGTTCTTC. This sequence encodes CASSLDWEIYNEQFF.